This T cell receptor (beta chain) was obtained from a study of cytomegalovirus exposure and HLA in healthy donors. The primer mix had 60 Vbeta and 13 Jbeta primers. The protocol was immunoSEQ multiplex PCR, while the TCRdb copy is restricted to in-frame clones and leaves out a portion. Of fewer than 200,000 clones listed, roughly 71% are singletons. This clone was recorded once. V was clipped by 4 bases and J by 2 bases, with 10 bases between them. Looked up from germline, CDR1 is MNHNS and CDR2 is SASEGT. The CDR3 sequence is 14 residues long. This TCR was recovered from a woman in her fifties or sixties in good health and CMV-seropositive. The gene calls are TRBV6-1 and TRBJ2-3; perhaps TRBD2 as D (6 bases). The sample comprised PBMCs. The CDR3 spells CASSGGDATDTQYF. The DNA of the CDR3 is TGTGCCAGCAGTGGCGGGGACGCCACAGATACGCAGTATTTT.